The rows below give T cell receptor beta chains drawn from one sample of a study of T cells in Graves' hyperthyroidism and ophthalmopathy. A single record per CDR3 protein comes from TCRdb applying MiXCR to the multiplex PCR reads. This table has around 600,000 distinct CDR3 sequences, approximately 15% appearing once. Sequencing was performed on blood. The receptors derive from a woman aged 35 to 49 with Graves' ophthalmopathy. The CDR3 runs from the conserved cysteine through the conserved F or W. The order of the fields is J gene, V gene, clone size, D gene, CDR3 DNA, CDR3 protein. The D gene is left open where the match is weak. Clone size is stated in some rows and not others, as once, few, many or a class when expanded.

j_gene: TRBJ2-3; v_gene: TRBV6-4; abundance: few; d_gene: TRBD2; CDR3nt: TGTGCCAGCAGTGTGTCTAGCGGGAGGGGCACAGATACGCAGTATTTT; CDR3aa: CASSVSSGRGTDTQYF
j_gene: TRBJ2-2; v_gene: TRBV12-3/TRBV12-4; abundance: -; d_gene: TRBD2; CDR3nt: TGTGCCAGCAGAGCGACTAGCGGACAAGACACCGGGGAGCTGTTTTTT; CDR3aa: CASRATSGQDTGELFF
j_gene: TRBJ1-3; v_gene: TRBV29-1; abundance: few; d_gene: -; CDR3nt: TGCAGCGTTCTCTGGGGCTCTGGAAACACCATATATTTT; CDR3aa: CSVLWGSGNTIYF
j_gene: TRBJ1-1; v_gene: TRBV6-1; abundance: many; d_gene: -; CDR3nt: TGTGCCAGCAGTCGGGAAGATGGCACTGAAGCTTTCTTT; CDR3aa: CASSREDGTEAFF
j_gene: TRBJ2-1; v_gene: TRBV6-4; abundance: once; d_gene: -; CDR3nt: TGTGCCAGCAGTGACCGGAACCGGGACTCCGATGAGCAGTTCTTC; CDR3aa: CASSDRNRDSDEQFF
j_gene: TRBJ2-2; v_gene: TRBV30; abundance: -; d_gene: -; CDR3nt: TGTGCCTGGAAAGGCAGCCTGAACACCGGGGAGCTGTTTTTT; CDR3aa: CAWKGSLNTGELFF
j_gene: TRBJ2-5; v_gene: TRBV28; abundance: many; d_gene: -; CDR3nt: TGTGCCAGCAGTGCCCCGGGTGGGGTCGAGAGAGAGACCCAGTACTTC; CDR3aa: CASSAPGGVERETQYF
j_gene: TRBJ2-5; v_gene: TRBV11-2; abundance: many; d_gene: -; CDR3nt: TGTGCCAGCAGCTTAGCGCCCGGAGGAGAGACCCAGTACTTC; CDR3aa: CASSLAPGGETQYF
j_gene: TRBJ2-1; v_gene: TRBV20-1; abundance: many; d_gene: -; CDR3nt: TGCAGTGAGGCCCAGCGGAACAATGAGCAGTTCTTC; CDR3aa: CSEAQRNNEQFF
j_gene: TRBJ2-1; v_gene: TRBV7-8; abundance: -; d_gene: TRBD2; CDR3nt: TGTGCCAGCAGCTCCACTAGCGGTTCCTGCAATGAGCAGTTCTTC; CDR3aa: CASSSTSGSCNEQFF
j_gene: TRBJ2-3; v_gene: TRBV2; abundance: few; d_gene: -; CDR3nt: TGTGCCAGCCGGTTCGAGCAGGGTCAGGGCGATACGCAGTATTTT; CDR3aa: CASRFEQGQGDTQYF
j_gene: TRBJ2-3; v_gene: TRBV20-1; abundance: many; d_gene: TRBD2; CDR3nt: TGCAGTGCTCCGCGGGGGGGCTACGCAGATACGCAGTATTTT; CDR3aa: CSAPRGGYADTQYF
j_gene: TRBJ1-3; v_gene: TRBV3-1; abundance: many; d_gene: -; CDR3nt: TGTGCCAGCAGCCCGGAAGGGAGGAGCTCTGGAAACACCATATATTTT; CDR3aa: CASSPEGRSSGNTIYF
j_gene: TRBJ2-6; v_gene: TRBV5-1; abundance: -; d_gene: -; CDR3nt: TGCGCCAGCAGCTTGGCCTTGGCAGGGTCCGGGGCCAACGTCCTGACTTTC; CDR3aa: CASSLALAGSGANVLTF
j_gene: TRBJ2-3; v_gene: TRBV12-3/TRBV12-4; abundance: few; d_gene: -; CDR3nt: TGTGCCAGCAGTTTACTGGGTATTGGAGATACGCAGTATTTT; CDR3aa: CASSLLGIGDTQYF
j_gene: TRBJ2-1; v_gene: TRBV19; abundance: -; d_gene: -; CDR3nt: TGTGCCAGTAGTATAAATGAGGGTCGAGAGCAGTTCTTC; CDR3aa: CASSINEGREQFF
j_gene: TRBJ2-1; v_gene: TRBV9; abundance: once; d_gene: -; CDR3nt: TGTGCCAGCAGCGTAGTTGACATGAGCTCCTACAATGAGCAGTTCTTC; CDR3aa: CASSVVDMSSYNEQFF
j_gene: TRBJ2-7; v_gene: TRBV20-1; abundance: many; d_gene: -; CDR3nt: TGCAGTGCCCCCGACAGCCCTCGCGGCGAGCAGTACTTC; CDR3aa: CSAPDSPRGEQYF
j_gene: TRBJ1-1; v_gene: TRBV28; abundance: many; d_gene: -; CDR3nt: TGTGCCAGCAGTCCCCCCCAGGTGGCGATGAACACTGAAGCTTTCTTT; CDR3aa: CASSPPQVAMNTEAFF
j_gene: TRBJ1-6; v_gene: TRBV12-5; abundance: few; d_gene: -; CDR3nt: TGTGCTAGTGGTTTGCACTCAGGGATCAATTCACCCCTCCACTTT; CDR3aa: CASGLHSGINSPLHF
j_gene: TRBJ2-2; v_gene: TRBV5-1; abundance: few; d_gene: -; CDR3nt: TGCGCCAGCAGCTTCGGGCAGGCCAACACCGGGGAGCTGTTTTTT; CDR3aa: CASSFGQANTGELFF
j_gene: TRBJ1-5; v_gene: TRBV6-1; abundance: -; d_gene: -; CDR3nt: TGTGCCAGCAGTCTGGAATCTCAAAGACCCAATCAGCCCCAGCATTTT; CDR3aa: CASSLESQRPNQPQHF
j_gene: TRBJ1-1; v_gene: TRBV7-2; abundance: many; d_gene: -; CDR3nt: TGTGCCAGCAGCGAGTACTCCTTGAACACTGAAGCTTTCTTT; CDR3aa: CASSEYSLNTEAFF
j_gene: TRBJ2-3; v_gene: TRBV2; abundance: many; d_gene: -; CDR3nt: TGTGCCAGCGTATGGAACCTACCAGCCACAGATACGCAGTATTTT; CDR3aa: CASVWNLPATDTQYF
j_gene: TRBJ2-2; v_gene: TRBV3-1; abundance: -; d_gene: -; CDR3nt: TGTGCCAGCAGCCAAGCCCCAGGGGACACCGGGGAGCTGTTTTTT; CDR3aa: CASSQAPGDTGELFF
j_gene: TRBJ2-3; v_gene: TRBV11-2; abundance: many; d_gene: -; CDR3nt: TGTGCCAGCAGCTACGAGACCCTCACGCATACGCAGTATTTT; CDR3aa: CASSYETLTHTQYF
j_gene: TRBJ2-3; v_gene: TRBV28; abundance: many; d_gene: -; CDR3nt: TGTGCCAGCAGCCAGATAGGGACCTCAACAGATACGCAGTATTTT; CDR3aa: CASSQIGTSTDTQYF
j_gene: TRBJ2-2; v_gene: TRBV6-9; abundance: -; d_gene: TRBD2; CDR3nt: TGTGCCAGCAGTTACGGCGTAGCGGGAGTGGTCGGGGAGCTGTTTTTT; CDR3aa: CASSYGVAGVVGELFF
j_gene: TRBJ1-2; v_gene: TRBV5-6; abundance: few; d_gene: -; CDR3nt: TGTGCCAGCAGCCCCTTGGGAAGGCTGGGGTATGGCTACACCTTC; CDR3aa: CASSPLGRLGYGYTF
j_gene: TRBJ2-5; v_gene: TRBV10-2; abundance: few; d_gene: TRBD2; CDR3nt: TGCGCCAGCGGGGGACTAGCGGGAGCGGGGTACTTC; CDR3aa: CASGGLAGAGYF
j_gene: TRBJ1-1; v_gene: TRBV12-3/TRBV12-4; abundance: few; d_gene: -; CDR3nt: TGTGCCAGCAGTCCCTGGAGGTACAACACTGAAGCTTTCTTT; CDR3aa: CASSPWRYNTEAFF
j_gene: TRBJ1-4; v_gene: TRBV2; abundance: many; d_gene: TRBD1; CDR3nt: TGTGCCAGCAGGGGGACAGGGGGCGAAGAAAAACTGTTTTTT; CDR3aa: CASRGTGGEEKLFF
j_gene: TRBJ1-2; v_gene: TRBV15; abundance: many; d_gene: -; CDR3nt: TGTGCCACCAGCAGAGATCACAGGGCAACTTTTAACTATGGCTACACCTTC; CDR3aa: CATSRDHRATFNYGYTF
j_gene: TRBJ2-1; v_gene: TRBV30; abundance: -; d_gene: -; CDR3nt: TGTGCGGGGAGTTCGAGCGGGCCCTACAATGAGCAGTTCTTC; CDR3aa: CAGSSSGPYNEQFF
j_gene: TRBJ2-4; v_gene: TRBV27; abundance: many; d_gene: TRBD2; CDR3nt: TGTGCCAGCAGGACTAGCGGGAAAGACAAAAACATTCAGTACTTC; CDR3aa: CASRTSGKDKNIQYF
j_gene: TRBJ1-2; v_gene: TRBV6-1; abundance: -; d_gene: -; CDR3nt: TGTGCCAGCAGTCCTGTGGGGGAGGGCTCGTATGGCTACACCTTC; CDR3aa: CASSPVGEGSYGYTF
j_gene: TRBJ2-7; v_gene: TRBV7-9; abundance: few; d_gene: TRBD2; CDR3nt: TGTGCCAGCAGCTTAGGGAGCGGGAACCCCTACGAGCAGTACTTC; CDR3aa: CASSLGSGNPYEQYF
j_gene: TRBJ1-1; v_gene: TRBV3-1; abundance: many; d_gene: -; CDR3nt: TGTGCCAGCAGCCTCCGGGGGAGGGAAACTGAAGCTTTCTTT; CDR3aa: CASSLRGRETEAFF
j_gene: TRBJ1-1; v_gene: TRBV5-1; abundance: -; d_gene: -; CDR3nt: TGCGCCATCAGCTTTCAGGGAGGCGGCACTGAAGCTTTCTTT; CDR3aa: CAISFQGGGTEAFF
j_gene: TRBJ1-1; v_gene: TRBV20-1; abundance: -; d_gene: -; CDR3nt: TGCAGTGCTAAGCCGAACCCCTTTTTTGGCACTGAAGCTTTCTTT; CDR3aa: CSAKPNPFFGTEAFF
j_gene: TRBJ2-1; v_gene: TRBV12-3/TRBV12-4; abundance: many; d_gene: TRBD2; CDR3nt: TGTGCCAGCAGTTCCCCGGGACTAGCGGGGAACAATGAGCAGTTCTTC; CDR3aa: CASSSPGLAGNNEQFF
j_gene: TRBJ2-5; v_gene: TRBV7-9; abundance: few; d_gene: TRBD2; CDR3nt: TGTGCCAGCAGCTTACTGACTAGCGGGAGCGGGGAGACCCAGTACTTC; CDR3aa: CASSLLTSGSGETQYF
j_gene: TRBJ2-2; v_gene: TRBV11-2; abundance: many; d_gene: TRBD2; CDR3nt: TGTGCCAGCAGCTACCCGGGGACTAGCGGGCCCCTTTCGAACACCGGGGAGCTGTTTTTT; CDR3aa: CASSYPGTSGPLSNTGELFF
j_gene: TRBJ1-3; v_gene: TRBV18; abundance: many; d_gene: -; CDR3nt: TGTGCCAGCTCACCACGTTCCGACTCTGGAAACACCATATATTTT; CDR3aa: CASSPRSDSGNTIYF
j_gene: TRBJ2-5; v_gene: TRBV4-2; abundance: -; d_gene: -; CDR3nt: TGTGCCAGCAGCCACCCGACTAGTAACGGCGGAGAGACCCAGTACTTC; CDR3aa: CASSHPTSNGGETQYF
j_gene: TRBJ2-1; v_gene: TRBV4-1; abundance: -; d_gene: -; CDR3nt: TGCGCCAGCAGCCTCTTAACGGGAGAGGCCAATGAGCAGTTCTTC; CDR3aa: CASSLLTGEANEQFF
j_gene: TRBJ1-3; v_gene: TRBV5-1; abundance: -; d_gene: -; CDR3nt: TGCGCCAGCAGCTTGGCCGAGGGACCCTCTGGAAACACCATATATTTT; CDR3aa: CASSLAEGPSGNTIYF
j_gene: TRBJ1-1; v_gene: TRBV18; abundance: -; d_gene: -; CDR3nt: TGTGCCAGCTCACAGGGGAGCGTCACTGAAGCTTTCTTT; CDR3aa: CASSQGSVTEAFF
j_gene: TRBJ2-7; v_gene: TRBV20-1; abundance: few; d_gene: -; CDR3nt: TGCACCCCGGGTCACGAGCAGTACTTC; CDR3aa: CTPGHEQYF
j_gene: TRBJ2-1; v_gene: TRBV20-1; abundance: many; d_gene: -; CDR3nt: TGCAGTGCTCTTCCCGTCTACCACAATGAGCAGTTCTTC; CDR3aa: CSALPVYHNEQFF
j_gene: TRBJ1-3; v_gene: TRBV3-1; abundance: -; d_gene: TRBD1; CDR3nt: TGTGCCAGCAGACCACAGGGGGCAGGCGGAAACACCATATATTTT; CDR3aa: CASRPQGAGGNTIYF